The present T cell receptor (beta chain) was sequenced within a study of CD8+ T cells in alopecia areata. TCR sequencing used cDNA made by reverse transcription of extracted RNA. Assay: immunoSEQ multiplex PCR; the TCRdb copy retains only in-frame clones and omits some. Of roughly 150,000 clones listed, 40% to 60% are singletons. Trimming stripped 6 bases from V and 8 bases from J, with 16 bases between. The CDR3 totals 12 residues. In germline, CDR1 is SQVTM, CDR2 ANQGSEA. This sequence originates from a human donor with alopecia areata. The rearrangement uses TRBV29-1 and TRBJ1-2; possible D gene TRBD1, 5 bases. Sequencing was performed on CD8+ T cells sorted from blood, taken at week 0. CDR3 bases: TGCAGCGTCCGAGCCGGGGGTGAGGGCTACACCTTC. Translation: CSVRAGGEGYTF.